This passage covers 3 T cell receptor beta chains from one sample sequenced in a study of cytomegalovirus exposure and HLA in healthy donors. A multiplex PCR was run with 60 Vbeta primers and 13 Jbeta primers. The method was immunoSEQ multiplex PCR; TCRdb's version includes in-frame clones alone and lacks a portion of them. Counted here are 150,000 or so clones, roughly 73% occurring once; the ten biggest clones make up 1.5% to 2%. Sequencing was performed on PBMCs. The receptors here all came from a woman younger than 35 in good health and CMV-seronegative.

V and J are TRBV4-1 and TRBJ2-1; 8 nucleotides line up with TRBD2. The ends lost 4 bases at V and 4 bases at J; junction bases unmatched: 12. Germline CDR1 reads MGHRA; CDR2 reads YSYEKL. The CDR3 sequence is 17 residues long. This CDR3 is CASSREGERGLYNEQFF. The CDR3 bases are TGCGCCAGCAGCCGAGAGGGGGAGCGGGGGCTTTACAATGAGCAGTTCTTC.

V and J are TRBV6-4 and TRBJ2-2; TRBD1 matches at 9 bases. Germline V gene sequence: CDR1 MRHNA, CDR2 SNTAGT. The length of the CDR3 is 16 residues. The trim removed 0 bases at V and 8 bases at J, leaving 7 bases unmatched. DNA for the CDR3: TGTGCCAGCAGTGACTCGTGGGGACAGGGAAGAGGGGAGCTGTTTTTT. This codes for CASSDSWGQGRGELFF.

This clone has just a few counts. This sequence joins TRBV5-1 and TRBJ2-3, with 8 positions matching TRBD1. Germline V gene sequence: CDR1 SGHRS, CDR2 YFSETQ. J gave up 1 base and V 4 bases, and 5 bases lay outside the gene matches. The CDR3 consists of 15 residues. DNA of the CDR3: TGCGCCAGCAGCCTTTTGGGACAGGGCACAGATACGCAGTATTTT. The encoded protein is CASSLLGQGTDTQYF.